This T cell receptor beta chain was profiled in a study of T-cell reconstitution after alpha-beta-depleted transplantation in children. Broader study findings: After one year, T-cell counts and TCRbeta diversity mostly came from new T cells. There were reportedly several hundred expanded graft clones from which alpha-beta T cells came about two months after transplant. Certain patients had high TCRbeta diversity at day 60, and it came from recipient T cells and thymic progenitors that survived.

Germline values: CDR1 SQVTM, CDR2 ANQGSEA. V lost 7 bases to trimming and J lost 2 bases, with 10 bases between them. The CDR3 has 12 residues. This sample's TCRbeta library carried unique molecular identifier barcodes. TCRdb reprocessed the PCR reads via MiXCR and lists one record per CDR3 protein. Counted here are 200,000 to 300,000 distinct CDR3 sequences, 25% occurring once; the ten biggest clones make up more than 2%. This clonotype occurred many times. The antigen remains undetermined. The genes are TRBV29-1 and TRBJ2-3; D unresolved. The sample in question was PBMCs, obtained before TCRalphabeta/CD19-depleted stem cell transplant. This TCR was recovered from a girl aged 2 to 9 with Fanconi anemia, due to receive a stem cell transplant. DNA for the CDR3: TGCAGCGCTCTAAAACCCACAGATACGCAGTATTTT. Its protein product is CSALKPTDTQYF.